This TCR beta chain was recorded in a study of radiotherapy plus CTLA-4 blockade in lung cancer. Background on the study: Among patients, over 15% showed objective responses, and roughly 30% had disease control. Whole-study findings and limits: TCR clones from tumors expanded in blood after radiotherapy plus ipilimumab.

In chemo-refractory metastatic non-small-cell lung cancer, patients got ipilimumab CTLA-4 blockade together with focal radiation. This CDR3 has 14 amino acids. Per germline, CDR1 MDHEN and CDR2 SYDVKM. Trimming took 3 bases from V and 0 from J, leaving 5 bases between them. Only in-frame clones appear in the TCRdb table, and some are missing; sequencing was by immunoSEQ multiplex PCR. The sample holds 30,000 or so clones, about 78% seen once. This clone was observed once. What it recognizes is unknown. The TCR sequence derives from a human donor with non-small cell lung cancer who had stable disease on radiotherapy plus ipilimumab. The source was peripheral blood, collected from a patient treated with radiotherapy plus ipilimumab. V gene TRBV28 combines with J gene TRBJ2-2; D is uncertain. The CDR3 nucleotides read TGTGCCAGCAGTTTCCCCGCGAACACCGGGGAGCTGTTTTTT. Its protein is CASSFPANTGELFF.